A selection of T cell receptor beta chains follows, all from one sample in a study of PD-1 blockade in classical Hodgkin lymphoma. Using immunoSEQ multiplex PCR, the repertoire was profiled, and TCRdb retains in-frame clones only, with some absent. This sample yields 70,000 or so clones, of which about 93% are seen a single time; 2% to 3% belongs to the top ten. Input material: peripheral blood mononuclear cells (PBMCs). The receptors shown here come from a human donor with classical Hodgkin lymphoma. CDR3s include the opening cysteine and the closing phenylalanine or tryptophan. The D gene is left open where the match is weak. Clone size is not always given. Where it is, it says once, few, many or a class for expanded clones.

v_gene	d_gene	abundance	j_gene	CDR3aa	CDR3nt
TRBV6-5	-	few	TRBJ1-5	CASSRRGRQPQHF	TGTGCCAGCAGCCGACGGGGCAGGCAGCCCCAGCATTTT
TRBV5-4	-	-	TRBJ1-6	CASSLEQANSPLHF	TGTGCCAGCAGCTTGGAACAGGCTAATTCACCCCTCCACTTT
TRBV12-5	-	-	TRBJ2-2	CASGLQGPGTTNTGELFF	TGTGCTAGTGGTTTGCAGGGCCCCGGGACAACGAACACCGGGGAGCTGTTTTTT
TRBV9	-	-	TRBJ2-2	CASSRDRQNTGELFF	TGTGCCAGCAGCAGAGACAGGCAGAACACCGGGGAGCTGTTTTTT
TRBV18	TRBD2	-	TRBJ2-5	CASSPPAGEQYF	TGTGCCAGCTCACCACCGGCGGGAGAGCAGTACTTC
TRBV7-9	-	-	TRBJ1-5	CASSLGNSQPQHF	TGTGCCAGCAGCTTAGGTAACAGTCAGCCCCAGCATTTT
TRBV6-5	TRBD1	-	TRBJ2-5	CASSPRQGRETQYF	TGTGCCAGCAGTCCACGACAGGGTCGGGAGACCCAGTACTTC
TRBV7-9	TRBD1	-	TRBJ2-7	CASSFAGGYEQYF	TGTGCCAGCAGCTTTGCAGGGGGATACGAGCAGTACTTC
TRBV7-9	-	-	TRBJ1-1	CASSPPQGQGVETAFF	TGTGCCAGCAGCCCGCCCCAGGGACAAGGGGTAGAGACGGCTTTCTTT
TRBV7-2	-	-	TRBJ1-5	CASSFKGNQPQHF	TGTGCCAGCAGCTTCAAAGGCAATCAGCCCCAGCATTTT
TRBV7-2	-	-	TRBJ2-5	CASSLFQGQETQYF	TGTGCCAGCAGCTTATTCCAGGGACAAGAGACCCAGTACTTC
TRBV4-3	-	few	TRBJ2-6	CASSQEGEASGANVLTF	TGCGCCAGCAGCCAAGAAGGGGAAGCCTCTGGGGCCAACGTCCTGACTTTC
TRBV18	-	-	TRBJ1-2	CASSPMGYGYTF	TGTGCCAGCTCACCCATGGGATATGGCTACACCTTC
TRBV11-3	TRBD1	-	TRBJ2-2	CASSLQGAGELFF	TGTGCCAGCAGCTTACAGGGGGCCGGGGAGCTGTTTTTT
TRBV4-1	TRBD1	-	TRBJ2-7	CASSLLGQSPYEQYF	TGCGCCAGCAGCCTTTTGGGACAGAGCCCCTACGAGCAGTACTTC
TRBV7-2	-	-	TRBJ2-3	CASSLDGGLDTQYF	TGTGCCAGCAGCTTAGATGGGGGACTTGATACGCAGTATTTT
TRBV6-1	-	-	TRBJ2-7	CASSEVGTLTYEQYF	TGTGCCAGCAGTGAAGTTGGGACATTAACTTACGAGCAGTACTTC
TRBV9	TRBD2	-	TRBJ2-5	CASSVGSSGGARETQYF	TGTGCCAGCAGCGTAGGATCGAGCGGGGGGGCCCGGGAGACCCAGTACTTC
TRBV7-2	-	-	TRBJ2-7	CASSLFVEQYF	TGTGCCAGCAGCTTATTTGTCGAGCAGTACTTC
TRBV5-3	TRBD2	once	TRBJ2-7	CARSLSGTNAYEQYF	TGTGCCAGAAGCTTGTCCGGGACTAATGCCTACGAGCAGTACTTC
TRBV7-2	-	-	TRBJ1-3	CASSPDSSSGNTIYF	TGTGCCAGCAGCCCTGACAGCAGCTCTGGAAACACCATATATTTT
TRBV2	-	-	TRBJ1-1	CASSEDLRITEAFF	TGTGCCAGCAGTGAAGATCTCAGAATCACTGAAGCTTTCTTT
TRBV11-2	-	-	TRBJ2-1	CASSAGVGEQFF	TGTGCCAGCAGCGCCGGAGTCGGGGAGCAGTTCTTC
TRBV12-5	-	-	TRBJ2-6	CASGNLWGPTSGANVLTF	TGTGCTAGTGGGAACCTCTGGGGCCCGACCTCTGGGGCCAACGTCCTGACTTTC
TRBV28	-	-	TRBJ1-2	CASRPQGGSARYGYTF	TGTGCCAGCAGACCACAAGGGGGGTCAGCACGCTATGGCTACACCTTC
TRBV28	-	-	TRBJ1-1	CASSLSDRNTEAFF	TGTGCCAGCAGTTTATCGGACCGTAACACTGAAGCTTTCTTT
TRBV28	-	once	TRBJ2-3	CASTTTGITDTQYF	TGTGCCAGCACTACTACAGGGATCACAGATACGCAGTATTTT
TRBV14	-	-	TRBJ1-1	CASSQGRNTEAFF	TGTGCCAGCAGCCAAGGGCGTAACACTGAAGCTTTCTTT
TRBV7-2	-	-	TRBJ1-4	CASSLRANEKLFF	TGTGCCAGCAGCTTACGGGCTAATGAAAAACTGTTTTTT
TRBV9	-	-	TRBJ2-2	CASSVRGGNLGTGELFF	TGTGCCAGCAGCGTCCGTGGCGGGAACCTGGGCACCGGGGAGCTGTTTTTT
TRBV19	TRBD1	-	TRBJ1-1	CASSPGQVNTEAFF	TGTGCCAGTAGCCCAGGACAGGTGAACACTGAAGCTTTCTTT
TRBV9	-	once	TRBJ2-1	CASGAGLPYNEQFF	TGTGCCAGCGGGGCCGGGCTACCTTACAATGAGCAGTTCTTC
TRBV7-3	-	-	TRBJ2-2	CASSLIGPMNTGELFF	TGTGCCAGCAGCTTAATTGGGCCTATGAACACCGGGGAGCTGTTTTTT
TRBV5-6	TRBD2	once	TRBJ2-7	CASSLDGRSSEQYF	TGTGCCAGCAGCTTAGACGGGAGGTCAAGCGAGCAGTACTTC
TRBV6-5	-	-	TRBJ2-3	CASRGARDTQYF	TGTGCCAGCAGGGGAGCTCGCGATACGCAGTATTTT
TRBV10-1	-	few	TRBJ2-5	CASSSSEETQYF	TGCGCCAGCAGTTCGAGCGAGGAGACCCAGTACTTC
TRBV28	TRBD2	-	TRBJ2-3	CASSAQTSGTVLQYF	TGTGCCAGCAGTGCTCAGACTAGCGGGACCGTCTTGCAGTATTTT
TRBV5-1	-	-	TRBJ1-2	CASSSTETGNYGYTF	TGCGCCAGCAGCTCGACTGAGACAGGCAACTATGGCTACACCTTC
TRBV7-2	-	-	TRBJ1-1	CASSLGGGRGTEAFF	TGTGCCAGCAGCTTAGGGGGGGGACGAGGCACTGAAGCTTTCTTT
TRBV6-1	TRBD1	once	TRBJ2-5	CASSPTGGWETQYF	TGTGCCAGCAGTCCCACAGGGGGCTGGGAGACCCAGTACTTC
TRBV9	TRBD1	-	TRBJ2-7	CASSPGTGTYEQYF	TGTGCCAGCAGCCCCGGGACAGGAACCTACGAGCAGTACTTC
TRBV5-4	-	-	TRBJ1-4	CASSSGAVAEKLFF	TGTGCCAGCAGTTCAGGGGCAGTGGCTGAAAAACTGTTTTTT
TRBV5-4	TRBD2	once	TRBJ2-4	CASSLGGTTKNIQYF	TGTGCCAGCAGCTTGGGTGGGACTACCAAAAACATTCAGTACTTC
TRBV7-6	TRBD1	once	TRBJ1-1	CASSLSFTGGLTEAFF	TGTGCCAGCAGCTTAAGTTTCACAGGGGGCCTTACTGAAGCTTTCTTT